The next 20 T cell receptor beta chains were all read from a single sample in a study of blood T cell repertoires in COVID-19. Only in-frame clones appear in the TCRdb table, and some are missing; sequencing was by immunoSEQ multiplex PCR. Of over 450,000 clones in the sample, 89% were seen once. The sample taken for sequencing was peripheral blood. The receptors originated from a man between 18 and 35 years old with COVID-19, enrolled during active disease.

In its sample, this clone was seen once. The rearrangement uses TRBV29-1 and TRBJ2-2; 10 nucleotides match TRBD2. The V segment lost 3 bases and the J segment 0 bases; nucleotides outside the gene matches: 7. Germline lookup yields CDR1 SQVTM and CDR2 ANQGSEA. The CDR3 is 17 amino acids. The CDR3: CSVDTSGKVANTGELFF. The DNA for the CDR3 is TGCAGCGTTGATACTAGCGGGAAGGTCGCGAACACCGGGGAGCTGTTTTTT.

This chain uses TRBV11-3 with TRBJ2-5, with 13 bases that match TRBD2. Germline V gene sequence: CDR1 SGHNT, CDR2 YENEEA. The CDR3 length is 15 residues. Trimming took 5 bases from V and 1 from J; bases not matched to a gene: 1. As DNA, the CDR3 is TGTGCCAGCAGCCGACTAGCGGGAGGCCAAGAGACCCAGTACTTC. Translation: CASSRLAGGQETQYF.

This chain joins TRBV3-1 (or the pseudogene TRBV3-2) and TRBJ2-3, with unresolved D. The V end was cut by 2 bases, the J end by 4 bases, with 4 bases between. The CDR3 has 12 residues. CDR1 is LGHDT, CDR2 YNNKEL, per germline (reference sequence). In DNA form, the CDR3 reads TGTGCCAGCAGCCAATTAGCAGATACGCAGTATTTT. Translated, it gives CASSQLADTQYF.

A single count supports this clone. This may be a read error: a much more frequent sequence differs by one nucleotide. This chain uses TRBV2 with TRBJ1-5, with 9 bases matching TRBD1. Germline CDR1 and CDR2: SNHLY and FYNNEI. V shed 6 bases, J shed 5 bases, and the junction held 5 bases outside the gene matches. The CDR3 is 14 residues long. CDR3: CASSLDRGDQPQHF. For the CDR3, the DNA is TGTGCCAGCAGCCTAGACAGGGGGGATCAGCCCCAGCATTTT. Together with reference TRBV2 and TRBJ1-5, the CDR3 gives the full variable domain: EPEVTQTPSHQVTQMGQEVILRCVPISNHLYFYWYRQILGQKVEFLVSFYNNEISEKSEIFDDQFSVERPDGSNFTLKIRSTKLEDSAMYFCASSLDRGDQPQHFGDGTRLSIL.

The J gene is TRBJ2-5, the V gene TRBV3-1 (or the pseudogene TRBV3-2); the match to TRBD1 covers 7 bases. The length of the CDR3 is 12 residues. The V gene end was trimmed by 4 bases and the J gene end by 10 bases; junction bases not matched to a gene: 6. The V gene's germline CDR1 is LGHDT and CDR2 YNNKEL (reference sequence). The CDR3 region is CASSLLQGRQYF. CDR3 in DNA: TGTGCCAGCAGCCTCCTACAGGGGCGCCAGTACTTC.

The CDR3 here is CASSDGQGGTDTQYF. The CDR3 DNA reads as TGTGCCAGCAGCGACGGACAGGGCGGCACAGATACGCAGTATTTT. The V gene is TRBV7-8, the J gene TRBJ2-3; 8 bases agree with TRBD1. Germline V gives CDR1 SGHVS, CDR2 FQNEAQ. The CDR3 sequence is 15 residues long. V lost 5 bases, J lost 1 base, and 5 bases stayed unmatched.

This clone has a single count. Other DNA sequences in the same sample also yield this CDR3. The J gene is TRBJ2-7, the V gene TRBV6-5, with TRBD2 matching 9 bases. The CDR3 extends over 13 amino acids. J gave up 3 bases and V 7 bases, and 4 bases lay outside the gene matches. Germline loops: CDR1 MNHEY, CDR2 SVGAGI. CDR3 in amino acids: CASNLAGDYEQYF. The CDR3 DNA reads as TGTGCCAGCAACTTAGCGGGGGACTACGAGCAGTACTTC.

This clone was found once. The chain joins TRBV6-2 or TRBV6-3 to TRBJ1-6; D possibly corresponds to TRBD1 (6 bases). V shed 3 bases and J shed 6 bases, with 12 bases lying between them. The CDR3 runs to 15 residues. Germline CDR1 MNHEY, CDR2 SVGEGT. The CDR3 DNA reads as TGTGCCAGCAGTTATATGGGGGCTGGTAATTCACCCCTCCACTTT. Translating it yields CASSYMGAGNSPLHF.

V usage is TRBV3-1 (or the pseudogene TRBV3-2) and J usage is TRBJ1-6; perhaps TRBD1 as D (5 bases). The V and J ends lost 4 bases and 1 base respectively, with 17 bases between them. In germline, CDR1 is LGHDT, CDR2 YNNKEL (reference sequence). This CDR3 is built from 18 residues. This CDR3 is CASSLKGQVGSYNSPLHF. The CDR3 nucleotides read TGTGCCAGCAGCCTAAAGGGGCAGGTCGGTTCCTATAATTCACCCCTCCACTTT.

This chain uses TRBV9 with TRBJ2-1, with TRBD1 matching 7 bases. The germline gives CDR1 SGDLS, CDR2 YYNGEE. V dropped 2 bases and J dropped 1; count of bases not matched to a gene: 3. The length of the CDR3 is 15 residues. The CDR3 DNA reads TGTGCCAGCAGCGTCTCAGGGGGTTCCTACAATGAGCAGTTCTTC. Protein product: CASSVSGGSYNEQFF.

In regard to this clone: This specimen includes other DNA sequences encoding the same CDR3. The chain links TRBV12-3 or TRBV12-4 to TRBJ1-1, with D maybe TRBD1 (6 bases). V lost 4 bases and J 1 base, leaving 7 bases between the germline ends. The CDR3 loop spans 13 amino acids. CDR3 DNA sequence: TGTGCCAGCAGTTACAGGGAGAACACTGAAGCTTTCTTT. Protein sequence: CASSYRENTEAFF.

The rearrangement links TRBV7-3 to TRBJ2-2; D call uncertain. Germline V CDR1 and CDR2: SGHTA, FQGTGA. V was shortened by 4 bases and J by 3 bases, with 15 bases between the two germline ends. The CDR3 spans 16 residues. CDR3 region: CASSSSGRQDTGELFF. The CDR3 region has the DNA TGTGCCAGCAGCTCCAGTGGTAGGCAGGACACCGGGGAGCTGTTTTTT.

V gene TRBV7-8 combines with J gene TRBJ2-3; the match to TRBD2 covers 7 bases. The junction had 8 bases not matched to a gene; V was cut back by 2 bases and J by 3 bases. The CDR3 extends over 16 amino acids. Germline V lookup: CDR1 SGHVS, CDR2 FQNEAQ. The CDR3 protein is CASSLRDGGRTDTQYF. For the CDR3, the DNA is TGTGCCAGCAGCTTACGGGACGGGGGGAGGACAGATACGCAGTATTTT.

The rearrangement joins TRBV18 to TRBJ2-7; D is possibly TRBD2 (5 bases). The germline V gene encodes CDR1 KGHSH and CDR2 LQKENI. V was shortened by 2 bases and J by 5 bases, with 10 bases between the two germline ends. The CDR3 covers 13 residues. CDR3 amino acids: CASSPKDSDEQYF. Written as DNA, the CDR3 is TGTGCCAGCTCACCAAAGGACTCGGACGAGCAGTACTTC.

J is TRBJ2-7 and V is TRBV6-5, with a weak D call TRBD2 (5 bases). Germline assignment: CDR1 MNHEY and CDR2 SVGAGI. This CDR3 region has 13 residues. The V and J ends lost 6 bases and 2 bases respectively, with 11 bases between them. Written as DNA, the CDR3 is TGTGCCAGCAGGGGGAGCCCCACCTACGAGCAGTACTTC. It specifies CASRGSPTYEQYF.

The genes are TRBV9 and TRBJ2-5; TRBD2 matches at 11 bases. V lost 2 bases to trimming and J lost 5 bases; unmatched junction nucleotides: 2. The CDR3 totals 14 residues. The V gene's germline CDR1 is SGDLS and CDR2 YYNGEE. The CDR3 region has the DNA TGTGCCAGCAGCGTGGCTAGCGGGGGGGAGACCCAGTACTTC. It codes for CASSVASGGETQYF.

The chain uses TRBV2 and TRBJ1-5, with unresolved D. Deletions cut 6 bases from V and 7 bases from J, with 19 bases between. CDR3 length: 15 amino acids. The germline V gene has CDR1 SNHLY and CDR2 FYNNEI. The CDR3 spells CASREDWGGEQPQHF. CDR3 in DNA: TGTGCCAGCAGGGAGGATTGGGGAGGTGAACAGCCCCAGCATTTT.

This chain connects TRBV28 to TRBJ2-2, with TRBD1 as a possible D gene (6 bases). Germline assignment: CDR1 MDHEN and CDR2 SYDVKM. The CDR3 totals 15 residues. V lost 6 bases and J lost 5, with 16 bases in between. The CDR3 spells CASRPEGGRTGELFF. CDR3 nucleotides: TGTGCCAGCAGACCCGAAGGGGGACGGACCGGGGAGCTGTTTTTT.

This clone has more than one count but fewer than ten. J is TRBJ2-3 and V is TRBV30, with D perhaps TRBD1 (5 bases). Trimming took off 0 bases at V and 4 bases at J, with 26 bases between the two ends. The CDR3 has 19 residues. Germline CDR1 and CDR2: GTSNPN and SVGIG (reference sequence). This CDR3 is CAWSVPLGGAPLGADTQYF. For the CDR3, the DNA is TGTGCCTGGAGTGTACCCCTCGGTGGGGCTCCGCTCGGCGCAGATACGCAGTATTTT.

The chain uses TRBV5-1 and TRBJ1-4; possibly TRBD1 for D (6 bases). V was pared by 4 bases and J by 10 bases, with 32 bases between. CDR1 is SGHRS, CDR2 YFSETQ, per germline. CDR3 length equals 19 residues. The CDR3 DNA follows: TGCGCCAGCAGCCCCTCGACAGGTAGGAGATTGGGGCAAGATGGAAAACTGTTTTTT. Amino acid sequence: CASSPSTGRRLGQDGKLFF.